What follows is one T cell receptor beta chain and its context. Its antigen is still unknown. These data belong to a study of identical twins. Study findings and constraints: Analyses of zero insertions could, in part, be confounded by invariant MAIT and iNKT cells.

Deletions cut 2 bases from V and 1 base from J, with 8 bases between. The length of the CDR3 is 15 residues. Germline assignment: CDR1 KGHSH and CDR2 LQKENI. From the 5' RACE reads, TCRdb called clonotypes with MiXCR, one entry per CDR3 protein. Among about 260,000 distinct CDR3 sequences listed, roughly 7% were seen once. This same sample was also part of a study on yellow fever vaccine responses in identical twins.

This receptor was taken from a woman younger than 30 in good health. V gene TRBV18 combines with J gene TRBJ2-2; D not resolved. The sequenced material came from memory (CD45RO+) T cells sorted from blood. The CDR3 coding sequence is TGTGCCAGCTCACCAGTAAGGGTGAACACCGGGGAGCTGTTTTTT. Protein: CASSPVRVNTGELFF.